The 19 T cell receptor beta chains in this list originate from one sample, sequenced in a study of early T cells in non-severe SARS-CoV-2 infection. TCRdb called the 5' RACE reads again in MiXCR, with one record for every CDR3 protein. The sample holds about 64,000 distinct CDR3 sequences, roughly 18% seen once. The source material was whole blood, sampled at baseline. The receptors here all came from an adult who was a healthcare worker with PCR-confirmed SARS-CoV-2 infection or an uninfected control (not recorded which).

This clonotype was recorded at least ten times. This sequence joins TRBV7-2 and TRBJ2-7; 12 positions agree with TRBD1. CDR1 and CDR2 (germline): SGHTA, FQGNSA. The CDR3 length is 15 residues. V was clipped by 5 bases and J by 6 bases; unmatched bases: 8. CDR3 nucleotides: TGTGCCAGCAGCCACCGGGACAGGGGGCCTTTCGAGCAGTACTTC. Amino acids: CASSHRDRGPFEQYF. Full variable domain (missing parts from reference TRBV7-2 and TRBJ2-7): GAGVSQSPSNKVTEKGKDVELRCDPISGHTALYWYRQSLGQGLEFLIYFQGNSAPDKSGLPSDRFSAERTGGSVSTLTIQRTQQEDSAVYLCASSHRDRGPFEQYFGPGTRLTVT.

This clonotype was picked up many times. The V call is TRBV12-3 or TRBV12-4, the J call TRBJ2-3, with D maybe TRBD1 (6 bases). This CDR3 spans 14 amino acids. V dropped 6 bases and J dropped 2 bases, with 12 bases sitting between them. The CDR3 coding sequence is TGTGCCAGCAGCGCCGACAGGATCACAGATACGCAGTATTTT. Protein product: CASSADRITDTQYF.

The genes are TRBV12-3 or TRBV12-4 and TRBJ2-5, with 15 positions matching TRBD2. The CDR3 sequence is 17 residues long. The trim removed 5 bases at V and 4 bases at J, leaving 8 bases unmatched. The CDR3, as DNA: TGTGCCAGCAGTCCGCGGACTAGCGGGGGGGCCGGAGAGACCCAGTACTTC. Residues: CASSPRTSGGAGETQYF.

This chain links TRBV4-2 with TRBJ2-2; D is possibly TRBD1 (5 bases). CDR1 is LGHNA, CDR2 YNFKEQ, per germline. This CDR3 spans 14 amino acids. V lost 0 bases and J lost 5, with 7 bases in between. As DNA, the CDR3 is TGTGCCAGCAGCCAAGATCCAGGGACCGGGGAGCTGTTTTTT. Residues: CASSQDPGTGELFF.

This clonotype turned up a few times. This chain links TRBV6-2 or TRBV6-3 with TRBJ1-2; maybe TRBD1 (5 bases). The germline V gene has CDR1 MNHEY and CDR2 SVGEGT. The CDR3 length is 15 residues. Trimming removed 5 bases from V and 2 bases from J, with 15 bases in between. The CDR3 region is CASSPGTLRNYGYTF. Written as DNA, the CDR3 is TGTGCCAGCAGTCCCGGGACCCTCAGGAACTATGGCTACACCTTC.

This clonotype has just a few counts. The chain has TRBV7-8 and TRBJ1-6; possibly TRBD1 for D (5 bases). Deletions cut 4 bases from V and 6 bases from J, with 19 bases between. This CDR3 has 17 amino acids. The germline V gene encodes CDR1 SGHVS and CDR2 FQNEAQ. CDR3 residues: CASSSWIGGTANSPLHF. The CDR3 nucleotides are TGTGCCAGCAGCTCCTGGATAGGAGGGACTGCTAATTCACCCCTCCACTTT.

This clonotype was observed a handful of times. The chain employs TRBV12-3 or TRBV12-4 and TRBJ1-5; 10 bases are shared with TRBD1. This CDR3 has 16 amino acids. J lost 2 bases, V lost 5 bases, and 6 bases had no gene match. This CDR3 is CASSPTGGSGNQPQHF. The DNA of the CDR3 is TGTGCCAGCAGTCCGACAGGGGGCAGCGGCAATCAGCCCCAGCATTTT.

In this sample, this clonotype turned up a few times. J is TRBJ1-2 and V is TRBV5-1; no reliable D call. Germline assignment: CDR1 SGHRS and CDR2 YFSETQ. The CDR3 extends over 17 amino acids. Trimming cost V 1 base and J 6 bases, with 22 bases left between them. The CDR3 DNA sequence: TGCGCCAGCAGCTTGCCTTCCCCATCCGATACAAGCAATGGCTACACCTTC. Translation gives CASSLPSPSDTSNGYTF.

This clonotype was observed many times. The chain uses TRBV6-6 and TRBJ1-2, with a tentative D call TRBD1 (5 bases). Per the germline V gene, CDR1 is MNHNY and CDR2 is SVGAGI (reference sequence). Deletions cut 8 bases from V and 6 bases from J, with 13 bases between. The CDR3 is 12 amino acids. In DNA, the CDR3 is TGTGCCAGCCTCTATGGGGCAGATGGCTACACCTTC. Translating it yields CASLYGADGYTF.

The chain employs TRBV20-1 and TRBJ2-2, with D unresolved. The CDR3 is 13 residues long. V shed 6 bases and J shed 5 bases, with 13 bases lying between them. Germline CDR1 is DFQATT and CDR2 is SNEGSKA (reference sequence). The CDR3 nucleotides are TGCAGTGCACATCTGGGATCAACCGGGGAGCTGTTTTTT. Translated, it gives CSAHLGSTGELFF.

The gene calls are TRBV11-2 and TRBJ1-1; possible D gene TRBD1, 5 bases. Germline CDR1 is SGHAT and CDR2 is FQNNGV. Trimming stripped 2 bases from V and 5 bases from J, with 12 bases between. The CDR3 loop spans 14 amino acids. CDR3 protein: CASSLQGKGTEAFF. The CDR3 DNA follows: TGTGCCAGCAGCTTACAGGGAAAAGGGACTGAAGCTTTCTTT.

This clonotype was seen a handful of times. CDR3 amino acids: CASRLELTGEQYF. CDR3 in DNA: TGTGCAAGTCGCTTAGAACTGACAGGAGAGCAGTACTTC. The rearrangement joins TRBV12-2 to TRBJ2-7; TRBD1 was called by the table and not checked on the DNA. TRBV12-2 is an annotated pseudogene. CDR3 length: 13 amino acids.

In its sample, this clonotype was seen a few times. The conserved phenylalanine or tryptophan normally closing the CDR3 is absent here, so this likely arose from a read error. The rearrangement joins TRBV7-2 to TRBJ2-7; D unresolved. This CDR3 comprises 14 residues. V was cut by 2 bases and J by 0 bases, with 8 bases left in between. Germline CDR1 SGHTA, CDR2 FQGNSA. The CDR3 region has the DNA TGTGCCAGCAGCTTATCAGAAATCTCCTACGAGCAGTACCTC. Translating it yields CASSLSEISYEQYL.

The CDR3: CASTNLGGSASPQHF. In nucleotides, the CDR3 is TGTGCCAGCACCAACCTGGGGGGTAGCGCTTCGCCCCAGCATTTT. The genes are TRBV6-1 and TRBJ1-5; TRBD1 is a possible D gene (5 bases). Germline V gives CDR1 MNHNS, CDR2 SASEGT. V was cut by 7 bases and J by 9 bases, with 22 bases left in between. CDR3 length: 15 amino acids.

This clonotype was recorded a few times. V is TRBV10-2 and J is TRBJ2-7, with 9 bases identical to TRBD2. Germline values: CDR1 WSHSY, CDR2 SAAADI. CDR3 length: 13 residues. Trimming removed 7 bases from V and 5 bases from J; junction bases left unmatched: 6. The CDR3 DNA reads as TGCGCCAGCACTAGCGGGATACACCACGAGCAGTACTTC. This encodes CASTSGIHHEQYF.

The chain has TRBV5-1 and TRBJ2-5; 8 positions match TRBD1. The CDR3 extends over 14 amino acids. Per the germline V gene, CDR1 is SGHRS and CDR2 is YFSETQ. With V trimmed by 4 bases and J by 3 bases, 5 bases remained unmatched. CDR3 sequence: CASSGRTGKETQYF. DNA of the CDR3: TGCGCCAGCAGCGGAAGGACAGGGAAAGAGACCCAGTACTTC.

The chain carries TRBV5-1 and TRBJ1-2; D not resolved. V shed 1 base and J shed 6 bases, with 13 bases lying between them. This CDR3 contains 14 residues. CDR1 and CDR2 from the germline V gene are SGHRS and YFSETQ. The CDR3 region has the DNA TGCGCCAGCAGCTTGCGGGCAAGGCCAGATGGCTACACCTTC. Translating gives CASSLRARPDGYTF.

This clonotype was seen a handful of times. The rearrangement links TRBV11-2 to TRBJ2-3; the D is unclear. The CDR3 is 15 amino acids. Germline V lookup: CDR1 SGHAT, CDR2 FQNNGV. Between the trimmed V and J ends, which lost 2 bases and 2 bases, there was a span of 11 bases. CDR3 sequence reads: CASSLSLATTDTQYF. The CDR3 region has the DNA TGTGCCAGCAGCTTAAGTTTGGCTACCACAGATACGCAGTATTTT.

This clonotype was seen more than once but under ten times. The rearrangement links TRBV27 to TRBJ2-1; D not certain. CDR1 MNHEY and CDR2 SMNVEV come from the germline V gene (reference sequence). This CDR3 contains 13 residues. The V end lost 0 bases, the J end lost 5 bases, and 5 bases lay between the germline ends. Here the CDR3 reads CASSLSAHNEQFF. The CDR3 DNA follows: TGTGCCAGCAGTTTATCGGCCCACAATGAGCAGTTCTTC.